What follows describes a single T cell receptor (beta chain). The antigen remains undetermined. This sample was included in a study of cytomegalovirus exposure and HLA in healthy donors. Overall study results and limits: In a later analysis, donors in an Asian-associated ancestry cluster reportedly had fewer N-insertions in productive TCRs than the cohort mean. The study flagged some 180 TCR beta chains as cytomegalovirus-associated.

Though nominally healthy at sampling, donors likely had unrecorded immune exposures. Primers included in the PCR were 60 Vbeta and 13 Jbeta primers. How the authors handled the data: Some 9.9 million shared chains were among some 80 million unique TCR beta chains counted in a later analysis. Produced via immunoSEQ multiplex PCR; TCRdb's table is partial and in-frame only. That table furnishes V, J and clone size, whereas the DNA furnished D and trimming. The table has fewer than 250,000 clones, 75% to 80% seen once. This CDR3 spans 16 amino acids. V usage is TRBV21-1 and J usage is TRBJ1-2; TRBD1 is taken as the D call from the table, unchecked against the DNA. TRBV21-1 is labeled a pseudogene. The sequence was obtained from a male donor in good health and CMV-seronegative. The sample was PBMCs. The CDR3 nucleotides read TGTGCCAGCAGCAAAGATAGGGGGCTGTGGGCCTATGGCTACACCTTC. It translates to CASSKDRGLWAYGYTF.